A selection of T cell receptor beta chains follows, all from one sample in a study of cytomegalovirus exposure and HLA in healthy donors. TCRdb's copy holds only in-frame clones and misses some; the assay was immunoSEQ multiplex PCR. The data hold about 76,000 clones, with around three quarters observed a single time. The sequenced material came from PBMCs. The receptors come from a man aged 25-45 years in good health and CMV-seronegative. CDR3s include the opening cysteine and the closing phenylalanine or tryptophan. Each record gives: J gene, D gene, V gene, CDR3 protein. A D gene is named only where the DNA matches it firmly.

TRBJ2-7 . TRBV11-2 CASSRTGTQAYEQYF
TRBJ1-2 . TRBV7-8 CASSLEGGSYGYTF
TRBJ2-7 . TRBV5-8 CASRSGLSETATYAYEQYF
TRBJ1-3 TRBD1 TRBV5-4 CASSADRGNTIYF
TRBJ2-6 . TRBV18 CASSRNAGSGANVLTF
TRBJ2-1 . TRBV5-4 CASSLGGGSYNEQFF
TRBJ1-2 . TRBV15 CATSSAGQFSYGYTF
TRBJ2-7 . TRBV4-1 CASSQTGEQYF
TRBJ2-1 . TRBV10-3 CAISEGGALYNEQFF
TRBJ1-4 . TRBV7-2 CASSFDSNAKKLFF
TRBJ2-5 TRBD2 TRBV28 CASSLSGGETQYF
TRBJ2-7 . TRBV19 CASSRNHDSLSYEQYF
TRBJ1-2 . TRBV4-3 CASSPSTGRGYGYTF
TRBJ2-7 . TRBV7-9 CASSPPGANYEQYF
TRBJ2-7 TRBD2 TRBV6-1 CATLGGIHSYEQYF
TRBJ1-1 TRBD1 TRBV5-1 CASSPGQTEAFF
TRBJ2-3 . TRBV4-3 CASSQEAARWGTDTQYF
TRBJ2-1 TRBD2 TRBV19 CASRLTSGGPNEQFF
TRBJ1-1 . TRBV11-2 CASSIVPGANTEAFF
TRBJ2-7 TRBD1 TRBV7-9 CSSSLGDRGGYEQYF
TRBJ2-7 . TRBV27 CASKKATGIYEQYF
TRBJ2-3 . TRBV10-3 CAISVLLSSTDTQYF
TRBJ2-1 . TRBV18 CASSPGQGLSSYNEQFF
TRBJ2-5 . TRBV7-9 CASSPPGQETQYF
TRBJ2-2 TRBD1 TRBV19 CASSILWTGRRPGSANTGELFF
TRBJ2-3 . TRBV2 CASSRSGDVDTQYF
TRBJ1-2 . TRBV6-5 CASGRRDGYTF
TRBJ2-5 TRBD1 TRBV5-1 CANSPPGTEETQYF
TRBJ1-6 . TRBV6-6 CASSGSGGRSPLHF